The 21 T cell receptor beta chains reported below all come from one sample, sequenced in a study of blood T cells in healthy people across ages. The authors ran a second PCR of roughly 7 to 11 cycles using a sample-barcoded 5' primer and a J-beta primer mix. TCRdb processed the 5' RACE reads anew with MiXCR; each CDR3 protein has one entry. The table lists approximately 900,000 distinct CDR3 sequences, 25% to 30% of them singletons. The same data also went into a second study, on T cells of mothers and their children.

The specimen sequenced was blood. The receptors derive from a middle-aged woman in good health.

This clonotype was observed at least ten times. The rearrangement joins TRBV9 to TRBJ2-1, with D possibly TRBD1 on 5 matching bases. Per the germline V gene, CDR1 is SGDLS and CDR2 is YYNGEE. The CDR3 loop spans 12 amino acids. V lost 7 bases to trimming and J lost 2 bases, with 7 bases between them. CDR3 DNA: TGTGCCAGCGGCAGGGCCTACAATGAGCAGTTCTTC. Protein sequence: CASGRAYNEQFF.

The gene calls are TRBV24-1 and TRBJ2-2; 7 nucleotides line up with TRBD1. V was clipped by 1 base and J by 2 bases; unmatched bases: 3. The germline V gene has CDR1 KGHDR and CDR2 SFDVKD. This CDR3 has 16 amino acids. CDR3 amino acids: CATSDFGTVNTGELFF. The CDR3 DNA is TGTGCCACCAGTGATTTCGGGACAGTCAACACCGGGGAGCTGTTTTTT.

There are many counts of this clonotype. The DNA of the CDR3 is TGCAGCGTTGCGGAGGGAGGGTCCTACGAGCAGTACTTC. This translates into CSVAEGGSYEQYF. The chain has TRBV29-1 and TRBJ2-7, with 7 bases that match TRBD2. The V segment lost 4 bases and the J segment 1 base; nucleotides outside the gene matches: 4. The CDR3 spans 13 residues. Germline values: CDR1 SQVTM, CDR2 ANQGSEA.

This clonotype was recorded at least ten times. The chain combines TRBV7-2 with TRBJ2-1; D unresolved. This CDR3 comprises 13 residues. The germline V gene encodes CDR1 SGHTA and CDR2 FQGNSA. Trimming cost V 3 bases and J 4 bases, with 7 bases left between them. DNA of the CDR3: TGTGCCAGCAGCTTTGGCCGATACAATGAGCAGTTCTTC. Residues: CASSFGRYNEQFF.

V is TRBV10-3 and J is TRBJ2-1; 9 bases are shared with TRBD1. V was clipped by 4 bases and J by 9 bases; unmatched bases: 7. The CDR3 extends over 14 amino acids. Per the germline V gene, CDR1 is ENHRY and CDR2 is SYGVKD. The chain's CDR3 is CAISAGQGGSEQFF. The CDR3 DNA sequence: TGTGCCATCAGTGCGGGACAGGGTGGAAGTGAGCAGTTCTTC.

This clonotype occurred a few times. This sequence joins TRBV5-1 and TRBJ2-1, with 7 positions matching TRBD1. CDR1 and CDR2 (germline): SGHRS, YFSETQ. The V segment lost 4 bases and the J segment 2 bases; nucleotides outside the gene matches: 6. The CDR3 extends over 15 amino acids. The chain's CDR3 is CASSPGQVPYNEQFF. The CDR3 nucleotides are TGCGCCAGCAGCCCTGGACAGGTCCCCTACAATGAGCAGTTCTTC. The complete variable domain, with remaining parts taken from reference TRBV5-1 and TRBJ2-1, reads KAGVTQTPRYLIKTRGQQVTLSCSPISGHRSVSWYQQTPGQGLQFLFEYFSETQRNKGNFPGRFSGRQFSNSRSEMNVSTLELGDSALYLCASSPGQVPYNEQFFGPGTRLTVL.

This clonotype was picked up many times. V gene TRBV4-2 combines with J gene TRBJ2-5, with unresolved D. The length of the CDR3 is 13 residues. The V gene's germline CDR1 is LGHNA and CDR2 YNFKEQ. V was cut by 1 base and J by 3 bases, with 6 bases left in between. In DNA form, the CDR3 reads TGTGCCAGCAGCCAAGTTCCTAAAGAGACCCAGTACTTC. Encoded protein: CASSQVPKETQYF.

This clonotype was observed a few times. This may be a read error, as it is one base from a much larger clone. The chain employs TRBV7-2 and TRBJ2-1; a weak D match, TRBD2 (6 bases). V shed 5 bases and J shed 7 bases, with 18 bases lying between them. Germline values: CDR1 SGHTA, CDR2 FQGNSA. The CDR3 is made up of 15 amino acids. CDR3 nucleotides: TGTGCCAGCAGCGGTAGGACTGGCGGGAATAATGAGCAGTTCTTC. It translates to CASSGRTGGNNEQFF.

The genes are TRBV19 and TRBJ2-1, with 8 bases fitting TRBD1. The CDR3 runs 14 residues. After removal of 6 bases from V and 4 bases from J, the junction contained 5 bases not matched to a gene. Germline V gene sequence: CDR1 LNHDA, CDR2 SQIVND (reference sequence). CDR3 coding DNA: TGTGCCAGTAGCTGGACAGGGCCGTACAATGAGCAGTTCTTC. Protein sequence: CASSWTGPYNEQFF.

The sample holds many counts of this clonotype. The chain is built from TRBV30 and TRBJ2-7, with D possibly being TRBD2 (5 bases). Trimming removed 5 bases from V and 1 base from J, with 9 bases in between. The CDR3 sequence is 12 residues long. Germline loops: CDR1 GTSNPN, CDR2 SVGIG (reference sequence). The CDR3 DNA reads as TGTGCCTGGGGACTGACATCCTACGAGCAGTACTTC. Residues: CAWGLTSYEQYF.

The V call is TRBV13, the J call TRBJ2-1, with no clear D. In germline, CDR1 is PRHDT, CDR2 FYEKMQ (reference sequence). The CDR3 spans 12 residues. V dropped 5 bases and J dropped 6 bases, with 8 bases sitting between them. The DNA for the CDR3 is TGTGCCAGCAGCCCACAGTTCAATGAGCAGTTCTTC. It yields the protein CASSPQFNEQFF.

This clonotype was picked up many times. The CDR3 here is CASRLALLAPMDTQYF. In DNA form, the CDR3 reads TGTGCCAGCAGACTCGCCTTACTAGCGCCAATGGATACGCAGTATTTT. The chain uses TRBV6-5 and TRBJ2-3; 7 positions match TRBD2. Germline values: CDR1 MNHEY, CDR2 SVGAGI. V shed 6 bases and J 6 bases; nucleotides not matched to a gene: 15. This CDR3 comprises 16 residues.

The chain is built from TRBV5-6 and TRBJ1-2; no clear D gene. The germline V and J ends were trimmed by 1 base and 8 bases, with 15 bases remaining between them. Germline assignment: CDR1 SGHDT and CDR2 YYEEEE. There are 14 residues in the CDR3. CDR3: CASSLTSGVGGYTF. The CDR3 nucleotides are TGTGCCAGCAGCTTGACCAGCGGGGTAGGGGGCTACACCTTC.

This clonotype has only a few counts. V and J are TRBV12-3 or TRBV12-4 and TRBJ1-6; D is unclear. CDR3 length: 18 residues. Trimming shortened V by 3 bases and J by 0 bases, and 15 bases separated the two germline ends. CDR3 DNA sequence: TGTGCCAGCAGTTTGGTCACAGACGATGGCTCCTATAATTCACCCCTCCACTTT. This translates into CASSLVTDDGSYNSPLHF.

The gene calls are TRBV20-1 and TRBJ1-2, with D unclear. Germline CDR1 DFQATT, CDR2 SNEGSKA (reference sequence). The ends were cut back, 0 bases at V and 1 base at J, with 12 bases in the middle. The CDR3 is made up of 15 amino acids. The CDR3: CSARDQYTINYGYTF. For the CDR3, the DNA is TGCAGTGCTAGAGATCAGTACACTATTAACTATGGCTACACCTTC.

The table lists this clonotype with many counts. The gene calls are TRBV28 and TRBJ2-7; no clear D. Germline V gene lookup returns CDR1 MDHEN and CDR2 SYDVKM. Trimming cost V 3 bases and J 4 bases, with 10 bases left between them. CDR3 size: 13 residues. This chain's CDR3 is CASSFLGPYEQYF. Here the CDR3 DNA reads TGTGCCAGCAGTTTTCTGGGCCCTTACGAGCAGTACTTC.

The rearrangement links TRBV5-1 to TRBJ2-5, with D possibly TRBD2 on 7 matching bases. The CDR3 is 15 residues long. Trimming removed 3 bases from V and 5 bases from J, with 17 bases in between. CDR1 and CDR2 (germline): SGHRS, YFSETQ. CDR3 region: CASSSEVGGGETQYF. The CDR3 DNA follows: TGCGCCAGCAGCTCCGAAGTAGGGGGAGGGGAGACCCAGTACTTC.

This clonotype was seen a handful of times. The chain joins TRBV20-1 to TRBJ1-5; D perhaps matches TRBD1 (5 bases). This CDR3 is 14 amino acids long. The germline CDR1 and CDR2 sequences are DFQATT and SNEGSKA (reference sequence). V dropped 0 bases and J dropped 7 bases, with 13 bases sitting between them. The CDR3 reads CSAREPGPNQPQHF. The CDR3 coding sequence is TGCAGTGCTAGAGAACCGGGGCCGAACCAGCCCCAGCATTTT.

V usage is TRBV28 and J usage is TRBJ1-2; the D is unclear. V was cut by 4 bases and J by 3 bases, with 15 bases left in between. The CDR3 extends over 15 amino acids. Germline V lookup: CDR1 MDHEN, CDR2 SYDVKM. The CDR3 reads CASSSPGAIYYGYTF. In DNA, the CDR3 is TGTGCCAGCAGTTCCCCAGGAGCTATCTACTATGGCTACACCTTC.

Only a few counts were recorded for this clonotype. The chain recombines TRBV7-3 with TRBJ2-5; 13 bases agree with TRBD2. Germline V lookup: CDR1 SGHTA, CDR2 FQGTGA. With V trimmed by 4 bases and J by 0 bases, 14 bases remained unmatched. This CDR3 is built from 20 residues. The CDR3 coding sequence is TGTGCCAGCAGCTCAGCTGCGCCCGGACTAGCGGGGGTATACCAAGAGACCCAGTACTTC. Amino acids: CASSSAAPGLAGVYQETQYF.

This clonotype was found many times. The gene calls are TRBV5-6 and TRBJ2-1; 11 nucleotides align to TRBD1. The junction had 3 bases not matched to a gene; V was cut back by 0 bases and J by 4 bases. Germline CDR1 SGHDT, CDR2 YYEEEE. The CDR3 runs 16 residues. In DNA form, the CDR3 reads TGTGCCAGCAGCTTGGCGGACAGGGGGCGATACAATGAGCAGTTCTTC. Translated, it gives CASSLADRGRYNEQFF.